This T cell receptor (beta chain) was captured in a study of CD8 T cells in Susac syndrome. With random hexamers, reverse transcription was performed on about 0.45 to 1 ug of RNA. TCRdb reanalysed the immunoSEQ multiplex PCR reads using MiXCR and keeps one entry per CDR3 protein. Of 130,000 to 150,000 distinct CDR3 sequences listed, roughly 94% are singletons. Germline V gene sequence: CDR1 SGHTA, CDR2 FQGNSA. V was pared by 1 base and J by 3 bases, with 10 bases between. The CDR3 is 14 residues long. The TCR comes from a human donor in good health. Sequenced: CD4+ T cells from PBMCs. V is TRBV7-2 and J is TRBJ2-7; a weak D match, TRBD1 (6 bases). The CDR3 loop reads CASSLGTDRYEQYF. The DNA of the CDR3 is TGTGCCAGCAGCTTAGGGACAGACCGCTACGAGCAGTACTTC.